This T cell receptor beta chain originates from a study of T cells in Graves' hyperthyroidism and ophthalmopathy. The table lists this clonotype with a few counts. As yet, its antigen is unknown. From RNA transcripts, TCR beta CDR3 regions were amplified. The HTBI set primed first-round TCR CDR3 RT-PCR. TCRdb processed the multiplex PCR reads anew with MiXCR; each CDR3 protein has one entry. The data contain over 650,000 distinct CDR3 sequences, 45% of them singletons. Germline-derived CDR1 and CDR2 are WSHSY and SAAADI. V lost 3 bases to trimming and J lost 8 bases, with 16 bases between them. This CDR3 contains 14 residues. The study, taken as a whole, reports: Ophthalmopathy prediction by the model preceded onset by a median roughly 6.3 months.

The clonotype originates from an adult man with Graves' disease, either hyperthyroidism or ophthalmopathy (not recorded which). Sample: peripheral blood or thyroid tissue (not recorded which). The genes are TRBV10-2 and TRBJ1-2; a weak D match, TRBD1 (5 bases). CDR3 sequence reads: CASSDGTKTRGYTF. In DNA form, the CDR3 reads TGCGCCAGCAGTGACGGGACGAAAACTCGGGGCTACACCTTC.